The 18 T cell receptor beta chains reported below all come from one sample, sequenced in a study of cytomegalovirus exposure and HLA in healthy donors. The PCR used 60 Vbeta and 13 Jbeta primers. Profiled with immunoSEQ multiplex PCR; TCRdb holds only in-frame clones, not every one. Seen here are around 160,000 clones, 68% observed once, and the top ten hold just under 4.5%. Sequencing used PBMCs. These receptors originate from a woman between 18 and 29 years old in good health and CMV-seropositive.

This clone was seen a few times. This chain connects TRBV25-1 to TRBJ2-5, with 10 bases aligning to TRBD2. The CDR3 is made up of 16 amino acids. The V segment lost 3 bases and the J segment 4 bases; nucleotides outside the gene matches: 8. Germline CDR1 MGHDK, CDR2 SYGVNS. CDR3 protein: CASSEPFLAGVETQYF. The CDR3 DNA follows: TGTGCCAGCAGTGAGCCCTTCCTAGCGGGAGTAGAGACCCAGTACTTC.

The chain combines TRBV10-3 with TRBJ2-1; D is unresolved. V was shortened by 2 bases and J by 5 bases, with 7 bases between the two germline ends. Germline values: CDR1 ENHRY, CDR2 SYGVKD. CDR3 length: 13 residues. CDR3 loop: CAISEGPHNEQFF. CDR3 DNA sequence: TGTGCCATCAGTGAGGGGCCCCACAATGAGCAGTTCTTC.

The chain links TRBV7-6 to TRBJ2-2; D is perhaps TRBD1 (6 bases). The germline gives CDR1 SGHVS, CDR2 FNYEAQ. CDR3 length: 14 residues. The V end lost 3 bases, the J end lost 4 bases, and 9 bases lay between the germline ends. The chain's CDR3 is CASSFGTTTGELFF. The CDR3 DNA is TGTGCCAGCAGCTTCGGGACAACCACCGGGGAGCTGTTTTTT.

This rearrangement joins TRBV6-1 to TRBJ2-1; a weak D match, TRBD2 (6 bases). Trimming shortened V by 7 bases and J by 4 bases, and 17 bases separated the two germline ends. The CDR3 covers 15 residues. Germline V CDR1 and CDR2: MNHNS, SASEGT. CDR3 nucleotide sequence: TGTGCCAGCATCCAGACCGGGACTGGATACAATGAGCAGTTCTTC. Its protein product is CASIQTGTGYNEQFF.

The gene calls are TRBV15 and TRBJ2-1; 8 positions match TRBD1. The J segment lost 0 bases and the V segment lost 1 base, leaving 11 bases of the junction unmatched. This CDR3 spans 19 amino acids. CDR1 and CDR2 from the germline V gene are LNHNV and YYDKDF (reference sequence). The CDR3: CATSRARADRDFSYNEQFF. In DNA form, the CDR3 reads TGTGCCACCAGCAGAGCTCGGGCGGACAGGGACTTCTCCTACAATGAGCAGTTCTTC. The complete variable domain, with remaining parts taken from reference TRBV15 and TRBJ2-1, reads DAMVIQNPRYQVTQFGKPVTLSCSQTLNHNVMYWYQQKSSQAPKLLFHYYDKDFNNEADTPDNFQSRRPNTSFCFLDIRSPGLGDTAMYLCATSRARADRDFSYNEQFFGPGTRLTVL.

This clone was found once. The CDR3 DNA sequence: TGTGCCAGCAGTTACCGGGGGGCGGCGGTCTACGAGCAGTACTTC. This sequence encodes CASSYRGAAVYEQYF. The V call is TRBV6-5, the J call TRBJ2-5; maybe TRBD2 (7 bases). The last part of the DNA fits TRBJ2-7 better; the J call may be wrong. Per the germline V gene, CDR1 is MNHEY and CDR2 is SVGAGI. The CDR3 has 15 amino acids.

CDR3 sequence reads: CASSLGGVFGLAKNIQYF. The CDR3 DNA reads TGTGCCAGCAGTTTGGGGGGTGTGTTCGGGCTAGCCAAAAACATTCAGTACTTC. The chain joins TRBV7-9 to TRBJ2-4; D perhaps matches TRBD2 (6 bases). The CDR3 is 18 amino acids. Germline CDR1 SEHNR, CDR2 FQNEAQ (reference sequence). The V gene lost 6 bases and the J gene lost 0 bases, with 21 bases spanning the gap.

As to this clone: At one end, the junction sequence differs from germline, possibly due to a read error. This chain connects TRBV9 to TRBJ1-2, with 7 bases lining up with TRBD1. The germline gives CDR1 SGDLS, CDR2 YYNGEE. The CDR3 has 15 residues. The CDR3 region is CASSASQGTYYVYTF. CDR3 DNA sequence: TGTGCCAGCAGCGCTTCACAGGGGACCTACTATGTCTACACCTTC.

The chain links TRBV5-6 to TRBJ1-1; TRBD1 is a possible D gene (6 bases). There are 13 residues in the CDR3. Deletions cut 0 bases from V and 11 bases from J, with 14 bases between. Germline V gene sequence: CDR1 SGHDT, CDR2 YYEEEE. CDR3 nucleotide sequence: TGTGCCAGCAGCTTGGGGGACATAAGGGCGGCTTTCTTT. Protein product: CASSLGDIRAAFF.

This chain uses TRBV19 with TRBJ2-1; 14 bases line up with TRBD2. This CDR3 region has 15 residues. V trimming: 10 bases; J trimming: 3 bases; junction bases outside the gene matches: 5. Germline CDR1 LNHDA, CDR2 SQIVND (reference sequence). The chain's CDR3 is CATSGLAGVYNEQFF. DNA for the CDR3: TGTGCCACCTCGGGACTAGCGGGAGTCTACAATGAGCAGTTCTTC.

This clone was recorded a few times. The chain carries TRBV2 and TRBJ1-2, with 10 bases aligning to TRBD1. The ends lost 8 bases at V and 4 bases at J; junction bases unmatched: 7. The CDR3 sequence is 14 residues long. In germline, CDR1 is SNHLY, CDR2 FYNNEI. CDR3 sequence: CASSGQGFSYGYTF. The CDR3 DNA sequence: TGTGCCAGCTCGGGACAGGGGTTTAGCTATGGCTACACCTTC. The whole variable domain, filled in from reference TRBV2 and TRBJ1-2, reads EPEVTQTPSHQVTQMGQEVILRCVPISNHLYFYWYRQILGQKVEFLVSFYNNEISEKSEIFDDQFSVERPDGSNFTLKIRSTKLEDSAMYFCASSGQGFSYGYTFGSGTRLTVV.

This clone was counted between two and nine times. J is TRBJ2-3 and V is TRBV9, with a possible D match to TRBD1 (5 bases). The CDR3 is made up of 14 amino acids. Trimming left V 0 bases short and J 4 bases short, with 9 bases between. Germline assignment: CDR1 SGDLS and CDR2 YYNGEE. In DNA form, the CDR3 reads TGTGCCAGCAGCGTAGGGGGCAGGGCAGATACGCAGTATTTT. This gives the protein CASSVGGRADTQYF.

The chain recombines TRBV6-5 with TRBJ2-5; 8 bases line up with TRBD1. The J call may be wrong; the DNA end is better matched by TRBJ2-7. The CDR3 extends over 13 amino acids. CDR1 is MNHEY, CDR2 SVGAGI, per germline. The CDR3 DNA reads TGTGCCAGCAGGCTGACAGGGGCCTACGAGCAGTACTTC. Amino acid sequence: CASRLTGAYEQYF.

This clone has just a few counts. CDR3 amino acids: CASSYDGGGDTEAFF. CDR3 DNA sequence: TGTGCCAGCAGCTACGACGGGGGAGGAGACACTGAAGCTTTCTTT. The chain carries TRBV7-9 and TRBJ1-1, with a weak D call TRBD1 (5 bases). The germline gives CDR1 SEHNR, CDR2 FQNEAQ (reference sequence). The CDR3 has 15 residues. The V gene lost 4 bases and the J gene lost 3 bases, with 15 bases spanning the gap.

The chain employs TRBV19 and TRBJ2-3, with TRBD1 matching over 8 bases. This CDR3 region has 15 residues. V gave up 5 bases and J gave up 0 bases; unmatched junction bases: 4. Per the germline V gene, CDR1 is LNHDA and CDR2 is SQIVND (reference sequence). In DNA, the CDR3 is TGTGCCAGTAGTGCAAGACAGGGGAGCACAGATACGCAGTATTTT. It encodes CASSARQGSTDTQYF.

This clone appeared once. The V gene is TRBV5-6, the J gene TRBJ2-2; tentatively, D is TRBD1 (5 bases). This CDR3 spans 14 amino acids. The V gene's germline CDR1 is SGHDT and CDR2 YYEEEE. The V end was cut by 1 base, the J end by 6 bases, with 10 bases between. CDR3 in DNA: TGTGCCAGCAGCTTGATCTCAGGGTCCGGGGAGCTGTTTTTT. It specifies CASSLISGSGELFF. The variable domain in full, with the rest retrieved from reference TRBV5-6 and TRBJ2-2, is DAGVTQSPTHLIKTRGQQVTLRCSPKSGHDTVSWYQQALGQGPQFIFQYYEEEERQRGNFPDRFSGHQFPNYSSELNVNALLLGDSALYLCASSLISGSGELFFGEGSRLTVL.

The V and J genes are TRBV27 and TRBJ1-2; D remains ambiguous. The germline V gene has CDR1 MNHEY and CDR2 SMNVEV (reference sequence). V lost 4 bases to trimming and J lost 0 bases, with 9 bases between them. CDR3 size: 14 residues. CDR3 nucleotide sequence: TGTGCCAGCAGTTCCCCTCTAACTAACTATGGCTACACCTTC. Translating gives CASSSPLTNYGYTF.

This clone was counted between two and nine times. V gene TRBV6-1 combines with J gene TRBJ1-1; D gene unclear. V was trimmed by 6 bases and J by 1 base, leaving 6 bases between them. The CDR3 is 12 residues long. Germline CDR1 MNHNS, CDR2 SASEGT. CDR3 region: CASRPRNTEAFF. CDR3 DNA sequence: TGTGCCAGCAGGCCCAGGAACACTGAAGCTTTCTTT.